The sequence of this T cell receptor (beta chain) was determined in a study of neurological immune-mediated disorders. The table lists this clonotype with many counts. Its antigen remains unknown. The time point: longitudinal time-point 3. Synthesis of cDNA was accomplished via 5'RACE employing 10-nucleotide random UMIs. Using its own MiXCR run on the 5' RACE reads, TCRdb lists one record per CDR3 protein. The sample contains 93,000 or so distinct CDR3 sequences, less than 14% of which appear only once. The CDR3 consists of 19 residues. CDR1 MGHRA and CDR2 YSYEKL come from the germline V gene. With 0 bases clipped from V and 7 bases from J, the junction kept 18 bases outside the gene matches. Study-level results: No sharing of CDR3 amino acid sequences was observed among expanded clones across subjects, suggesting private repertoires in all groups. The most TCR clonal expansion was seen in HTLV-1-associated myelopathy, whereas the least was seen in multiple sclerosis, below the level in healthy controls.

Sequences were obtained from PBMCs. The chain employs TRBV4-1 and TRBJ1-5; 7 positions agree with TRBD1. This clonotype was sampled from a female donor with HTLV-1-associated myelopathy (HAM/TSP). In DNA form, the CDR3 reads TGCGCCAGCAGCCAAGACACCGGAACTACTAGGGGGCGTCGACAGCCCCAGCATTTT. This codes for CASSQDTGTTRGRRQPQHF.